The 17 T cell receptor beta chains below all came from one sample that was sequenced in a study of Ad26.COV2.S vaccination and SARS-CoV-2 variants. Treatment given: roughly 19 received Ad26.COV2.S at low or high dose, single or two shots; about 5 received placebo; per-sample allocation not given. The samples were gathered on day 63 after the first injection of vaccine or placebo. Measured with immunoSEQ multiplex PCR; TCRdb has only the in-frame clones, and not every one. Among 300,000 to 400,000 clones, around 86% were seen once, and the ten largest hold about 3.5%. The input for sequencing was peripheral blood, taken in a trial of Ad26.COV2.S vaccine versus placebo. The receptors here all came from a person aged 18 to 59 who received the Ad26.COV2.S COVID-19 vaccine or a placebo.

DNA of the CDR3: TGTGCCAGCAGCCCTAGGGGGGGACAGGGTGACTACGAGCAGTACTTC. As protein: CASSPRGGQGDYEQYF. The chain is built from TRBV7-9 and TRBJ2-7; 9 nucleotides agree with TRBD1. CDR3 length equals 16 residues. The V segment lost 5 bases and the J segment 3 bases; nucleotides outside the gene matches: 11. The V gene's germline CDR1 is SEHNR and CDR2 FQNEAQ (reference sequence).

This chain uses TRBV6-1 with TRBJ2-7; 7 bases align to TRBD2. The germline V gene encodes CDR1 MNHNS and CDR2 SASEGT. There are 16 residues in the CDR3. Unmatched junction bases numbered 7, after V lost 2 bases and J lost 0 bases. The CDR3 bases are TGTGCCAGCAGTGAATTCGGTCGGGGGGTCTCCTACGAGCAGTACTTC. Translated: CASSEFGRGVSYEQYF.

The CDR3 DNA reads as TGTGCCAGTAAACTAACCTTGAACACCGGGGAGCTGTTTTTT. This gives the protein CASKLTLNTGELFF. The V gene is TRBV19, the J gene TRBJ2-2, with D uncertain. V was clipped by 7 bases and J by 1 base, with 10 bases between them. The V gene's germline CDR1 is LNHDA and CDR2 SQIVND (reference sequence). The CDR3 has 14 residues. Full variable domain (outside the CDR3, taken from reference TRBV19 and TRBJ2-2): DGGITQSPKYLFRKEGQNVTLSCEQNLNHDAMYWYRQDPGQGLRLIYYSQIVNDFQKGDIAEGYSVSREKKESFPLTVTSAQKNPTAFYLCASKLTLNTGELFFGEGSRLTVL.

The rearrangement uses TRBV18 and TRBJ1-1; TRBD1 matches at 9 bases. This CDR3 has 16 amino acids. V lost 1 base, J lost 4 bases, and 7 bases stayed unmatched. CDR1 is KGHSH, CDR2 LQKENI, per germline. Written as DNA, the CDR3 is TGTGCCAGCTCACCACGCCGGGACAGGGTTTCCACTGAAGCTTTCTTT. Protein product: CASSPRRDRVSTEAFF.

The V call is TRBV3-1 (or the pseudogene TRBV3-2), the J call TRBJ2-3; D gene unclear. Trimming cost V 1 base and J 2 bases, with 7 bases left between them. Looked up from germline, CDR1 is LGHDT and CDR2 is YNNKEL (reference sequence). This CDR3 is built from 14 residues. CDR3 nucleotide sequence: TGTGCCAGCAGCCAAGTAGGGTACACAGATACGCAGTATTTT. It yields the protein CASSQVGYTDTQYF.

This chain joins TRBV12-3 or TRBV12-4 and TRBJ1-2, with D perhaps matching TRBD1 (5 bases). The CDR3 extends over 11 amino acids. V was shortened by 7 bases and J by 7 bases, with 10 bases between the two germline ends. The CDR3 DNA is TGTGCCAGCACCAATGGGGCTGGCTACACCTTC. Translated: CASTNGAGYTF.

This clone was seen only a few times. V gene TRBV6-5 combines with J gene TRBJ1-1, with 7 positions matching TRBD1. This CDR3 contains 14 residues. V shed 6 bases and J 4 bases; nucleotides not matched to a gene: 8. Looked up from germline, CDR1 is MNHEY and CDR2 is SVGAGI. The CDR3 DNA is TGTGCCAGCAGCTTATCAGGGGGACCCACTGAAGCTTTCTTT. Translated, it gives CASSLSGGPTEAFF.

Notes on this clone: The junction does not match germline at one end; this may be a read error. The identical CDR3 is also encoded by other nucleotide sequences in the sample. The chain joins TRBV19 to TRBJ2-5; the D gene is possibly TRBD1 (5 bases). CDR3 length: 15 amino acids. Germline lookup yields CDR1 LNHDA and CDR2 SQIVND (reference sequence). The CDR3 sequence: CASSTGHGPQETQYF. The CDR3 DNA sequence: TGTGCCAGTAGCACCGGACATGGCCCTCAAGAAACCCAGTACTTC.

The count of this clone is one. The gene calls are TRBV18 and TRBJ1-2; TRBD1 aligns across 7 bases. The V gene end was trimmed by 3 bases and the J gene end by 0 bases; junction bases not matched to a gene: 4. CDR1 is KGHSH and CDR2 is LQKENI in the germline V gene. The CDR3 runs 15 residues. The CDR3 nucleotides read TGTGCCAGCTCACCCGGGACAGCTGCTAACTATGGCTACACCTTC. Residues: CASSPGTAANYGYTF. The whole variable domain, filled in from reference TRBV18 and TRBJ1-2, reads NAGVMQNPRHLVRRRGQEARLRCSPMKGHSHVYWYRQLPEEGLKFMVYLQKENIIDESGMPKERFSAEFPKEGPSILRIQQVVRGDSAAYFCASSPGTAANYGYTFGSGTRLTVV.

The chain has TRBV27 and TRBJ2-7; 7 positions agree with TRBD1. V gave up 5 bases and J gave up 4 bases; unmatched junction bases: 14. There are 16 residues in the CDR3. Germline-derived CDR1 and CDR2 are MNHEY and SMNVEV (reference sequence). CDR3 protein: CASSPTLGTVIYEQYF. CDR3 DNA sequence: TGTGCCAGCAGTCCGACCTTGGGGACAGTTATTTACGAGCAGTACTTC.

The chain combines TRBV15 with TRBJ2-1, with D possibly TRBD1 on 5 matching bases. Germline V gene lookup returns CDR1 LNHNV and CDR2 YYDKDF (reference sequence). Trimming pared 8 bases from V and 8 bases from J, leaving 16 bases between. This CDR3 is 13 amino acids long. CDR3 in amino acids: CATSKGRVDEQFF. The CDR3 DNA reads TGTGCCACCTCCAAGGGCAGGGTCGATGAGCAGTTCTTC.

As concerns this clone: The sample holds other DNA sequences that translate to the same CDR3. This chain links TRBV5-1 with TRBJ2-5; possibly TRBD1 for D (5 bases). Trimming removed 0 bases from V and 5 bases from J, with 11 bases in between. The germline V gene has CDR1 SGHRS and CDR2 YFSETQ. CDR3 size: 14 residues. CDR3 bases: TGCGCCAGCAGCTTGGCTAGGGGCCAGGAGACCCAGTACTTC. This sequence encodes CASSLARGQETQYF. Drawing the rest from reference TRBV5-1 and TRBJ2-5, the complete variable domain is KAGVTQTPRYLIKTRGQQVTLSCSPISGHRSVSWYQQTPGQGLQFLFEYFSETQRNKGNFPGRFSGRQFSNSRSEMNVSTLELGDSALYLCASSLARGQETQYFGPGTRLLVL.

CDR3 sequence reads: CASSPTPITLNYGYTF. The CDR3 bases are TGTGCCAGCTCACCTACACCAATCACACTTAACTATGGCTACACCTTC. The chain has TRBV18 and TRBJ1-2; D remains ambiguous. Trimming pared 3 bases from V and 1 base from J, leaving 15 bases between. This CDR3 has 16 amino acids. Germline values: CDR1 KGHSH, CDR2 LQKENI. The full variable domain, with the rest looked up from reference TRBV18 and TRBJ1-2, is NAGVMQNPRHLVRRRGQEARLRCSPMKGHSHVYWYRQLPEEGLKFMVYLQKENIIDESGMPKERFSAEFPKEGPSILRIQQVVRGDSAAYFCASSPTPITLNYGYTFGSGTRLTVV.

V gene TRBV13 combines with J gene TRBJ1-2; TRBD1 might be the D (5 bases). The CDR3 length is 15 residues. The V end lost 8 bases, the J end lost 3 bases, and 19 bases lay between the germline ends. CDR1 is PRHDT and CDR2 is FYEKMQ in the germline V gene (reference sequence). The CDR3 DNA sequence: TGTGCCAGCTCCTCGGGCGGGGCGCGTTACTATGGCTACACCTTC. Amino acid sequence: CASSSGGARYYGYTF.

The chain recombines TRBV19 with TRBJ2-3, with 10 bases lining up with TRBD1. The CDR3 sequence is 17 residues long. The germline CDR1 and CDR2 sequences are LNHDA and SQIVND (reference sequence). The V segment lost 6 bases and the J segment 1 base; nucleotides outside the gene matches: 10. The CDR3: CASRSPGTGARTDTQYF. The DNA of the CDR3 is TGTGCCAGTAGGTCCCCCGGGACAGGGGCCCGCACAGATACGCAGTATTTT.

This chain connects TRBV4-1 to TRBJ1-5, with 7 bases identical to TRBD1. This CDR3 region has 16 residues. Germline values: CDR1 MGHRA, CDR2 YSYEKL. J lost 0 bases, V lost 4 bases, and 6 bases had no gene match. The CDR3 region has the DNA TGCGCCAGCAGCCTCCGGGACAGTACTAGCAATCAGCCCCAGCATTTT. Translated, it gives CASSLRDSTSNQPQHF.

This chain joins TRBV6-6 and TRBJ1-2; D is ambiguous. This CDR3 is built from 14 residues. Germline-derived CDR1 and CDR2 are MNHNY and SVGAGI (reference sequence). Trimming removed 6 bases at V and 2 bases at J, with 13 bases between. The CDR3 is CASRPWTANYGYTF. The CDR3 DNA sequence: TGTGCCAGCAGACCCTGGACGGCAAACTATGGCTACACCTTC.